This TCR beta chain is from a study of PD-1 blockade in classical Hodgkin lymphoma. The study's findings and limits: Baseline diversity was lower in partial responders and progressors than complete responders. Patients starting nivolumab under 1 year after ASCT were excluded.

Time point given: cycle 4 day 1 (C4D1), after five to seven weeks of nivolumab. Relapse after autologous stem cell transplantation occurred in every patient, and brentuximab vedotin exposure varied. In the case of this clone: Its matching antigen is unknown.

Per the germline V gene, CDR1 is MNHEY and CDR2 is SMNVEV (reference sequence). Between the trimmed V and J ends, which lost 4 bases and 0 bases, there was a span of 10 bases. The CDR3 totals 14 residues. Sequencing used immunoSEQ multiplex PCR; TCRdb keeps in-frame clones, though not all of them. The sample has around 60,000 clones; roughly 89% are singletons. This clonotype originated in a human donor with classical Hodgkin lymphoma. This chain uses TRBV27 with TRBJ2-7; TRBD1 might be the D (6 bases). The material sequenced was peripheral blood mononuclear cells (PBMCs), taken before the fourth cycle of nivolumab. CDR3 amino acids: CASSSRGDSYEQYF. CDR3 nucleotide sequence: TGTGCCAGCAGTTCCAGGGGTGACTCCTACGAGCAGTACTTC.